The subject of this entry is one T cell receptor beta chain. As yet, its antigen is unknown. Germline lookup yields CDR1 MGHDK and CDR2 SYGVNS. The CDR3 spans 15 residues. V was clipped by 5 bases and J by 9 bases; unmatched bases: 15. The record originates from a study of response to subunit inactivated influenza vaccine. Via MiXCR, TCRdb re-called the RT-PCR reads, giving one row per CDR3 protein. This sample carries 610,000 or so distinct CDR3 sequences, around 15% of them seen once, and the ten largest clones take approximately 12%. Study-level findings and limits: Few additional T cells are recruited per seasonal influenza vaccination, authors suggested.

This specimen was PBMCs from blood, taken roughly 12 days after vaccination. This TCR was sampled from a man aged 45 to 65 who received an inactivated influenza vaccine. The rearrangement uses TRBV25-1 and TRBJ1-2, with TRBD1 matching 7 bases. The CDR3: CASSPETGHQRSYTF. CDR3 bases: TGTGCCAGCAGTCCGGAGACAGGGCATCAGAGGAGCTACACCTTC.